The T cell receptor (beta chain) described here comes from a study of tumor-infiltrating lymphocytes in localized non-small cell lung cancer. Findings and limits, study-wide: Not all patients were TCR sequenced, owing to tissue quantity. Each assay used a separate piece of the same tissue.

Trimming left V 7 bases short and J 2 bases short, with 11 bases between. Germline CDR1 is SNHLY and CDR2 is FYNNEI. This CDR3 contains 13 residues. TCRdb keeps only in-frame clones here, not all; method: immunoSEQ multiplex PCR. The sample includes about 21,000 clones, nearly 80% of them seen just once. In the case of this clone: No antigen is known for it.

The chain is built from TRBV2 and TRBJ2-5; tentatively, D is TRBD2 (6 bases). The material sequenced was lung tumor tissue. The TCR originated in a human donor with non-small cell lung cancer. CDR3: CASNGGRQETQYF. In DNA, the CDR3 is TGTGCCAGCAATGGGGGGAGACAAGAGACCCAGTACTTC.